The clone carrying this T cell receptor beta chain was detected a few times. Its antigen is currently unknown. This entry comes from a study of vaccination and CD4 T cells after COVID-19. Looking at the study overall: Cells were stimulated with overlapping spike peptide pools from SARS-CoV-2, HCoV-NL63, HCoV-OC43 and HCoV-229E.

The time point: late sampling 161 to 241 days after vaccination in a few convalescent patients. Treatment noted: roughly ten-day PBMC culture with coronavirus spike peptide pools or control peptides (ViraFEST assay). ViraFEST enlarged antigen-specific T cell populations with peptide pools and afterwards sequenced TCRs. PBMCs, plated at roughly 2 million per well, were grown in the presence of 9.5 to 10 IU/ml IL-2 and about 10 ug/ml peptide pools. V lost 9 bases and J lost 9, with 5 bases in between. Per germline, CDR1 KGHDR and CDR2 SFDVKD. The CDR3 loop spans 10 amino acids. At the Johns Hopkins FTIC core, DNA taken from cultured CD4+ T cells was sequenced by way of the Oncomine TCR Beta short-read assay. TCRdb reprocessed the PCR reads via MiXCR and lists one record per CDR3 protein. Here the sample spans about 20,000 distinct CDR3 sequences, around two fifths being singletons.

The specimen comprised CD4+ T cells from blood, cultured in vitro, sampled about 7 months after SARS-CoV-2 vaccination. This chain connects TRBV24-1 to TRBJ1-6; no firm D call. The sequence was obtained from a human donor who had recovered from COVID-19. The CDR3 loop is CATYGSPLHF. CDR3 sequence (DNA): TGTGCCACCTACGGTTCACCCCTCCACTTT.